Reported below is one TCR beta chain. TCRbeta library construction was performed incorporating unique molecular identifiers. TCRdb reprocessed the PCR reads with MiXCR, giving one entry per CDR3 protein. The table shows around 410,000 distinct CDR3 sequences, with under 13% occurring only once. This sample is drawn from a study of T-cell reconstitution after alpha-beta-depleted transplantation in children. Germline V gene data show CDR1 as SGHTA and CDR2 as FQGNSA. The CDR3 has 14 amino acids. V lost 3 bases and J lost 2, with 10 bases in between. The material was PBMCs from the stem cell graft donor, obtained from the stem cell graft. The chain combines TRBV7-2 with TRBJ2-5; possible D gene TRBD2, 6 bases. The sequence derives from a human donor who donated a stem cell graft to a child with acute myeloid leukemia. Here the CDR3 reads CASSLAGWQETQYF. The CDR3 DNA reads as TGTGCCAGCAGCTTGGCGGGGTGGCAAGAGACCCAGTACTTC.